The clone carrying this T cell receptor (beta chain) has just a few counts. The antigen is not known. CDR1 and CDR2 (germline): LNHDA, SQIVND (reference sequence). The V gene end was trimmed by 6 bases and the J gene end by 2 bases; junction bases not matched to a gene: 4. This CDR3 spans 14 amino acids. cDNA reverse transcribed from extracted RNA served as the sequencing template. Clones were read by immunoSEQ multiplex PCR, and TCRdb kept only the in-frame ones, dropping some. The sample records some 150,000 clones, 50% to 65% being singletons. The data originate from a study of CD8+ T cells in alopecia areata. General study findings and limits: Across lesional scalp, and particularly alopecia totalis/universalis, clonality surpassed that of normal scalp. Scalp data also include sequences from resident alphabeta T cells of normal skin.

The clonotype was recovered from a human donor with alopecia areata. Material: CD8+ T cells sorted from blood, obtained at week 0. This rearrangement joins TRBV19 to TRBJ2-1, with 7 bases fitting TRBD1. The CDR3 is CASRGDSPYNEQFF. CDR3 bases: TGTGCCAGTAGGGGGGACAGTCCCTACAATGAGCAGTTCTTC.